This T cell receptor beta chain emerged from a study of blood T cell repertoires in COVID-19. As for the study in general: Collection of acute and convalescent COVID-19 samples took place in the United States, Italy and Spain. PBMCs, B-cell-depleted T cells, or T cells provided the cDNA or gDNA that made up the material.

The germline V and J ends were trimmed by 5 bases and 6 bases, with 14 bases remaining between them. This CDR3 region has 13 residues. Germline V gene sequence: CDR1 GTSNPN, CDR2 SVGIG (reference sequence). The repertoire was sequenced with immunoSEQ multiplex PCR; TCRdb's copy has only in-frame clones and lacks some. Of approximately 250,000 clones listed, 75% to 85% are singletons. The rearrangement links TRBV30 to TRBJ1-5, with a possible D match to TRBD1 (6 bases). This sequence originates from a middle-aged woman who had recovered from COVID-19. Material for sequencing was peripheral blood. The CDR3 DNA follows: TGTGCCTGGGGTTCAGGGGAAAGTCAGCCCCAGCATTTT. Its translation is CAWGSGESQPQHF.